The 23 T cell receptor beta chains in this list originate from one sample, sequenced in a study of cytomegalovirus exposure and HLA in healthy donors. Researchers ran the PCR with 60 Vbeta and 13 Jbeta primers. TCRdb keeps only in-frame clones here, not all; method: immunoSEQ multiplex PCR. The repertoire holds tens of thousands of clones, with about 53% as singletons. Sequencing used PBMCs. Receptors originate from a woman between 35 and 50 years old in good health and CMV-seropositive.

V usage is TRBV5-1 and J usage is TRBJ2-7, with 9 positions matching TRBD2. Germline assignment: CDR1 SGHRS and CDR2 YFSETQ. This CDR3 has 14 residues. With 4 bases clipped from V and 5 bases from J, the junction kept 7 bases outside the gene matches. CDR3 loop: CASSNQASGDEQYF. In DNA, the CDR3 is TGCGCCAGCAGCAACCAGGCTAGCGGGGACGAGCAGTACTTC.

The chain has TRBV29-1 and TRBJ2-4; TRBD2 might be the D (5 bases). Trimming removed 4 bases at V and 8 bases at J, with 12 bases between. CDR3 length: 12 residues. Germline values: CDR1 SQVTM, CDR2 ANQGSEA. The DNA of the CDR3 is TGCAGCGTTGCACCCCCCGGGGACATTCAGTACTTC. It yields the protein CSVAPPGDIQYF.

This clone turned up a few times. The chain carries TRBV5-1 and TRBJ1-2, with D hard to call. Trimming pared 4 bases from V and 3 bases from J, leaving 19 bases between. Germline V gene lookup returns CDR1 SGHRS and CDR2 YFSETQ. CDR3 length: 16 amino acids. The CDR3 coding sequence is TGCGCCAGCAGCCTGGACTCTAGCCCACTCGACTATGGCTACACCTTC. Protein product: CASSLDSSPLDYGYTF.

Of note for this clone: The identical CDR3 is also encoded by other nucleotide sequences in the sample. The chain employs TRBV5-5 and TRBJ2-5; TRBD1 agrees at 7 bases. Germline trimming cut 2 bases from V and 5 bases from J; bases unmatched to any gene: 3. The CDR3 has 13 residues. The V gene's germline CDR1 is SGHKS and CDR2 YYEKEE (reference sequence). CDR3 protein: CASSLTGEETQYF. CDR3 nucleotides: TGTGCCAGCAGCTTAACAGGGGAGGAGACCCAGTACTTC.

This clone has just a few counts. J is TRBJ2-2 and V is TRBV9, with 10 bases matching TRBD2. The CDR3 covers 16 residues. The ends lost 4 bases at V and 5 bases at J; junction bases unmatched: 8. Germline values: CDR1 SGDLS, CDR2 YYNGEE. The DNA for the CDR3 is TGTGCCAGCAGCCCCCTGCCTAGCGGGGGTACCGGGGAGCTGTTTTTT. It yields the protein CASSPLPSGGTGELFF.

V is TRBV7-9 and J is TRBJ1-1; 9 positions match TRBD1. Germline V gene lookup returns CDR1 SEHNR and CDR2 FQNEAQ (reference sequence). J gave up 3 bases and V 1 base, and 0 bases lay outside the gene matches. This CDR3 comprises 14 residues. The CDR3 DNA reads as TGTGCCAGCAGCTTAGGGACAGGGGACACTGAAGCTTTCTTT. Amino acids: CASSLGTGDTEAFF.

The table lists this clone with a few counts. The J gene is TRBJ2-7, the V gene TRBV15; 8 bases agree with TRBD1. V shed 0 bases, J shed 2 bases, and the junction held 21 bases outside the gene matches. Germline-derived CDR1 and CDR2 are LNHNV and YYDKDF (reference sequence). There are 21 residues in the CDR3. The CDR3: CATSRDQWMDAGGIGPYEQYF. As DNA, the CDR3 is TGTGCCACCAGCAGAGATCAGTGGATGGATGCAGGGGGCATCGGACCCTACGAGCAGTACTTC.

The chain carries TRBV29-1 and TRBJ1-2, with 8 bases matching TRBD1. This CDR3 is 14 amino acids long. CDR1 SQVTM and CDR2 ANQGSEA come from the germline V gene. V shed 1 base and J 8 bases; nucleotides not matched to a gene: 9. The CDR3 is CSVEGQGPRGGYTF. The CDR3 coding sequence is TGCAGCGTTGAAGGACAGGGGCCGAGGGGAGGCTACACCTTC.

This rearrangement joins TRBV10-3 to TRBJ2-5; 9 bases line up with TRBD2. TRBJ2-7 explains the end of the DNA better; the J call may be wrong. This CDR3 is built from 15 residues. Germline-derived CDR1 and CDR2 are ENHRY and SYGVKD. This CDR3 reads CAISESLAGSYEQYF. In DNA form, the CDR3 reads TGTGCCATCAGTGAGTCACTAGCGGGCTCCTACGAGCAGTACTTC.

CDR3 nucleotide sequence: TGTGCCAGCAGTTACGTACAGAATTCACCCCTCCACTTT. Translating it yields CASSYVQNSPLHF. The genes are TRBV6-6 and TRBJ1-6; D gene uncertain. Trimming left V 2 bases short and J 7 bases short, with 6 bases between. The CDR3 loop spans 13 amino acids. Germline assignment: CDR1 MNHNY and CDR2 SVGAGI (reference sequence).

The V gene is TRBV7-9, the J gene TRBJ1-1; TRBD1 matches 7 bases. Germline assignment: CDR1 SEHNR and CDR2 FQNEAQ (reference sequence). This CDR3 contains 15 residues. The trim removed 5 bases at V and 7 bases at J, leaving 13 bases unmatched. The CDR3 is CASSGLMGQINEAFF. In DNA, the CDR3 is TGTGCCAGCAGCGGGTTAATGGGACAGATAAATGAAGCTTTCTTT. The entire variable domain, with the rest obtained from reference TRBV7-9 and TRBJ1-1, is as follows: DTGVSQNPRHKITKRGQNVTFRCDPISEHNRLYWYRQTLGQGPEFLTYFQNEAQLEKSRLLSDRFSAERPKGSFSTLEIQRTEQGDSAMYLCASSGLMGQINEAFFGQGTRLTVV.

The V and J genes are TRBV2 and TRBJ2-7, with 7 positions matching TRBD2. V lost 5 bases to trimming and J lost 6 bases; unmatched junction nucleotides: 16. CDR1 and CDR2 from the germline V gene are SNHLY and FYNNEI. The CDR3 totals 16 residues. CDR3 residues: CASSPVGGGHRGEQYF. In DNA, the CDR3 is TGTGCCAGCAGTCCCGTCGGGGGAGGGCATCGGGGCGAGCAGTACTTC.

This clone has a handful of counts. The J gene is TRBJ2-7, the V gene TRBV7-6, with 12 bases identical to TRBD1. Germline CDR1 and CDR2: SGHVS and FNYEAQ. V lost 4 bases, J lost 6 bases, and 10 bases stayed unmatched. This CDR3 has 16 residues. The CDR3 region is CASSWNRDRGRSEQYF. CDR3 sequence (DNA): TGTGCCAGCAGCTGGAACCGGGACAGGGGGCGGTCCGAGCAGTACTTC.

This chain joins TRBV19 and TRBJ2-5; 9 positions agree with TRBD2. The germline V gene encodes CDR1 LNHDA and CDR2 SQIVND (reference sequence). The V and J ends lost 7 bases and 4 bases, in that order; junction bases with no gene match: 13. The CDR3 runs 16 residues. CDR3 in amino acids: CASNPTLAGHVETQYF. As DNA, the CDR3 is TGTGCCAGTAACCCCACTCTAGCGGGACATGTAGAGACCCAGTACTTC.

The rearrangement joins TRBV28 to TRBJ1-2; 7 positions agree with TRBD1. With V trimmed by 4 bases and J by 0 bases, 5 bases remained unmatched. The CDR3 runs 15 residues. CDR1 and CDR2 (germline): MDHEN, SYDVKM. The CDR3 is CASSSTGASNYGYTF. In nucleotides, the CDR3 is TGTGCCAGCAGTTCCACAGGGGCCTCTAACTATGGCTACACCTTC.

The chain links TRBV7-3 to TRBJ2-1, with TRBD2 matching 8 bases. The CDR3 extends over 15 amino acids. CDR1 and CDR2 (germline): SGHTA, FQGTGA. Trimming at V came to 4 bases and at J to 4 bases, leaving 6 bases not matched to a gene. This chain's CDR3 is CASSSGGAGYNEQFF. DNA of the CDR3: TGTGCCAGCAGCTCCGGGGGGGCCGGATACAATGAGCAGTTCTTC.

The V call is TRBV5-1, the J call TRBJ2-7; TRBD2 matches at 9 bases. The germline CDR1 and CDR2 sequences are SGHRS and YFSETQ. V shed 0 bases, J shed 0 bases, and the junction held 1 base outside the gene matches. This CDR3 has 15 residues. CDR3 nucleotides: TGCGCCAGCAGCTTGGGCGGGGGGGACTCCTACGAGCAGTACTTC. As protein: CASSLGGGDSYEQYF.

This rearrangement joins TRBV7-3 to TRBJ2-1; maybe TRBD1 (7 bases). Per germline, CDR1 SGHTA and CDR2 FQGTGA. V dropped 5 bases and J dropped 5 bases, with 16 bases sitting between them. CDR3 length: 15 residues. In DNA form, the CDR3 reads TGTGCCAGCAGCAACGGACAGGCGGGGAACAATGAGCAGTTCTTC. This sequence encodes CASSNGQAGNNEQFF.

This clone was counted between two and nine times. V is TRBV19 and J is TRBJ1-6; 7 bases are shared with TRBD1. The V gene end was trimmed by 2 bases and the J gene end by 7 bases; junction bases not matched to a gene: 5. This CDR3 region has 15 residues. CDR1 and CDR2 from the germline V gene are LNHDA and SQIVND (reference sequence). CDR3 nucleotides: TGTGCCAGTAGTATATCTAACAGGGGAAATTCACCCCTCCACTTT. Translating it yields CASSISNRGNSPLHF.

The chain couples TRBV27 to TRBJ1-5, with unresolved D. The CDR3 contains 14 residues. CDR1 MNHEY and CDR2 SMNVEV come from the germline V gene (reference sequence). The V and J ends lost 4 bases and 2 bases respectively, with 9 bases between them. The CDR3 region is CASSSLIGNQPQHF. CDR3 DNA: TGTGCCAGCAGTTCACTTATAGGCAATCAGCCCCAGCATTTT.

The chain combines TRBV6-5 with TRBJ2-7; 7 nucleotides agree with TRBD1. The CDR3 has 15 amino acids. Germline CDR1 reads MNHEY; CDR2 reads SVGAGI. Trimming cost V 7 bases and J 0 bases; bases outside gene matches: 9. The CDR3 protein is CASIGTGVHSYEQYF. The DNA for the CDR3 is TGTGCCAGCATTGGAACAGGGGTACACTCCTACGAGCAGTACTTC.

This clone was seen a handful of times. The chain is built from TRBV27 and TRBJ1-5; D is unclear. From germline, CDR1 is MNHEY and CDR2 SMNVEV (reference sequence). The V end lost 3 bases, the J end lost 2 bases, and 11 bases lay between the germline ends. The CDR3 is 15 residues long. The CDR3, as DNA: TGTGCCAGCAGTTTCTCGGGAACTGGCAATCAGCCCCAGCATTTT. This encodes CASSFSGTGNQPQHF.

J is TRBJ1-1 and V is TRBV6-1; 9 bases fit TRBD1. Germline V gene data show CDR1 as MNHNS and CDR2 as SASEGT. The CDR3 spans 15 residues. The V gene end was trimmed by 6 bases and the J gene end by 4 bases; junction bases not matched to a gene: 9. DNA of the CDR3: TGTGCCAGCAGGGCTACAGGGGGCGGTGGCACTGAAGCTTTCTTT. Translation gives CASRATGGGGTEAFF.